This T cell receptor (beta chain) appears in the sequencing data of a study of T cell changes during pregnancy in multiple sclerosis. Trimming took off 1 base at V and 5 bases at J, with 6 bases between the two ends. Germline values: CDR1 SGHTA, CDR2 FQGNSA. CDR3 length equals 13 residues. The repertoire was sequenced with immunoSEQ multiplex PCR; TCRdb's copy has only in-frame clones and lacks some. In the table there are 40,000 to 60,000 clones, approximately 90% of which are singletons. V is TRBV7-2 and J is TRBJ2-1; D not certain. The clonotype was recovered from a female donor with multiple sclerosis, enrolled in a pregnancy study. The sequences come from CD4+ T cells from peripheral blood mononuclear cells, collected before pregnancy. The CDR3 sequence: CASSLGLNNEQFF. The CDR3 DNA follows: TGTGCCAGCAGCTTAGGTTTAAACAATGAGCAGTTCTTC.